This record looks at one TCR beta chain sequence and its context. The antigen remains unidentified. Germline V lookup: CDR1 SGHTA, CDR2 FQGNSA. This CDR3 is built from 16 residues. The V and J ends lost 5 bases and 1 base, in that order; junction bases with no gene match: 9. The data are from a study of response to subunit inactivated influenza vaccine. TCRdb re-called the RT-PCR reads through MiXCR, storing one row per CDR3 protein. The table has 500,000 to 600,000 distinct CDR3 sequences, 14% seen once. Study results and caveats: Authors suggested that a seasonal influenza vaccination recruits few new T cells each time.

The material was PBMCs from blood, obtained approximately 12 days after vaccination. This TCR was recovered from a man in his fifties who received an inactivated influenza vaccine. The chain joins TRBV7-2 to TRBJ2-5; TRBD1 agrees at 8 bases. The chain's CDR3 is CASSIQGTGLQETQYF. The CDR3 coding sequence is TGTGCCAGCAGCATTCAAGGGACAGGCCTCCAAGAGACCCAGTACTTC.